This T cell receptor (beta chain) was sequenced for a study of blood T cell repertoires in COVID-19. The method was immunoSEQ multiplex PCR; TCRdb's version includes in-frame clones alone and lacks a portion of them. Of 210,000 or so clones listed, approximately 91% are singletons. V was clipped by 10 bases and J by 4 bases; unmatched bases: 10. The CDR3 covers 14 residues. Germline values: CDR1 MDHEN, CDR2 SYDVKM. This receptor was identified in a man aged 35 to 55 with acute or convalescent COVID-19. Sequenced: peripheral blood. This chain uses TRBV28 with TRBJ1-1; 9 bases agree with TRBD1. In nucleotides, the CDR3 is TGTGCCACCTGGGACAGGGAATGGGGCACTGAAGCTTTCTTT. This translates into CATWDREWGTEAFF.